The clone carrying this T cell receptor beta chain was counted at least ten times. Its antigen is undetermined. This entry is derived from a study of molecular identifiers for immune sequencing clone quantification. Findings and caveats of the study: Highly expanded clone sizes could be underestimated by identical TCR molecules that share a barcode.

TCRdb called the PCR reads again in MiXCR, with one record for every CDR3 protein. The profile shows some 320,000 distinct CDR3 sequences, roughly 23% of them singletons. Germline CDR1 is MDHEN and CDR2 is SYDVKM. This CDR3 is built from 19 residues. Trimming at V came to 0 bases and at J to 1 base, leaving 13 bases not matched to a gene. Material for sequencing was naive CD8+ T cells from blood, with Jurkat cell RNA spiked in. The subset here: FACS-sorted CD8+CD4-CCR7+CD45RA+ naive T cells. This chain joins TRBV28 and TRBJ2-5; 8 nucleotides match TRBD1. This TCR was sampled from a human donor in good health. Some libraries in this study had Jurkat cell RNA spiked in. The CDR3 sequence: CASSLWMDREKGRQETQYF. The CDR3 DNA reads as TGTGCCAGCAGTTTATGGATGGACAGGGAAAAGGGCCGCCAAGAGACCCAGTACTTC. Based on the CDR3 plus reference TRBV28 and TRBJ2-5, the full variable domain is DVKVTQSSRYLVKRTGEKVFLECVQDMDHENMFWYRQDPGLGLRLIYFSYDVKMKEKGDIPEGYSVSREKKERFSLILESASTNQTSMYLCASSLWMDREKGRQETQYFGPGTRLLVL.